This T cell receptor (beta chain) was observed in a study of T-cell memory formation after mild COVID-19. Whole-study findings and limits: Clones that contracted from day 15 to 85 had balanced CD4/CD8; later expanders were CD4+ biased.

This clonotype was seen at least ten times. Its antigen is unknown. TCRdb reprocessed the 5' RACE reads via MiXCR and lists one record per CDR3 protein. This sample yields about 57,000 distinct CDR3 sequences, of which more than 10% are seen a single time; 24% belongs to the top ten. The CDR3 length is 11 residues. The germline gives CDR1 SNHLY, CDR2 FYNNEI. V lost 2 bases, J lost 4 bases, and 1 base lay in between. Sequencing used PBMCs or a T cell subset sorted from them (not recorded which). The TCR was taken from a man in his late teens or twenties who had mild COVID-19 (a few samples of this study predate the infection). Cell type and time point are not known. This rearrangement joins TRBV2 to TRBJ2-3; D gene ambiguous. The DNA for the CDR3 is TGTGCCAGCAGTGAACCAGATACGCAGTATTTT. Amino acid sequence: CASSEPDTQYF.